These 5 T cell receptor beta chains originate from one sample sequenced in a study of identical twins. TCRdb fed the 5' RACE reads into MiXCR, producing one record per CDR3 protein. The repertoire includes approximately 620,000 distinct CDR3 sequences, under 9% of them detected once, and approximately 0.94% sits in the top ten. These same data were also listed under a study on yellow fever vaccine responses in identical twins.

Sequencing was done on a sample of PBMCs. These TCRs come from a woman aged 18-29 years in good health.

The chain carries TRBV12-3 or TRBV12-4 and TRBJ1-2; 10 positions match TRBD1. J gave up 5 bases and V 4 bases, and 1 base lay outside the gene matches. CDR3 length equals 13 residues. For the CDR3, the DNA is TGTGCCAGCAGTTGGACAGGGGGTTATGGCTACACCTTC. Translation gives CASSWTGGYGYTF.

This clonotype has at least ten counts. V is TRBV4-2 and J is TRBJ2-7; 9 nucleotides match TRBD2. This CDR3 is built from 14 residues. Germline V gene sequence: CDR1 LGHNA, CDR2 YNFKEQ. With 4 bases clipped from V and 4 bases from J, the junction kept 5 bases outside the gene matches. Written as DNA, the CDR3 is TGTGCCAGCAGCCCTGGACTAGCGTTGTACGAGCAGTACTTC. It specifies CASSPGLALYEQYF.

The V gene is TRBV4-3, the J gene TRBJ2-7; 10 positions match TRBD2. CDR3 length: 16 amino acids. V was pared by 0 bases and J by 4 bases, with 6 bases of the junction left unmatched. CDR1 is LGHNA and CDR2 is YSLEER in the germline V gene. The CDR3 region is CASSQDRTSGNYEQYF. The DNA for the CDR3 is TGCGCCAGCAGCCAAGATCGGACTAGCGGAAATTACGAGCAGTACTTC.

This clonotype turned up a few times. V is TRBV7-2 and J is TRBJ2-7; 8 bases line up with TRBD2. Unmatched junction bases numbered 2, after V lost 2 bases and J lost 2 bases. From germline, CDR1 is SGHTA and CDR2 FQGNSA. This CDR3 contains 14 residues. As DNA, the CDR3 is TGTGCCAGCAGCTTACAGCGGGGGCCCTACGAGCAGTACTTC. Its translation: CASSLQRGPYEQYF.

This clonotype was counted between two and nine times. The rearrangement joins TRBV5-1 to TRBJ2-1, with a weak D call TRBD1 (6 bases). CDR1 and CDR2 from the germline V gene are SGHRS and YFSETQ. Deletions cut 4 bases from V and 4 bases from J, with 18 bases between. CDR3 length: 16 amino acids. CDR3 sequence: CASSITGFPEYNEQFF. The DNA of the CDR3 is TGCGCCAGCAGCATAACAGGGTTTCCAGAATACAATGAGCAGTTCTTC.